The rows below give T cell receptor beta chains drawn from one sample of a study of tumor-infiltrating lymphocytes in primary liver carcinoma. TCRdb processed the multiplex PCR reads anew with MiXCR; each CDR3 protein has one entry. Among 250,000 to 350,000 distinct CDR3 sequences listed, approximately 58% were seen once. Sequencing used peripheral blood. These receptor sequences come from a woman aged 25 to 39 with primary liver carcinoma and hepatitis B virus infection. The CDR3 runs from the conserved cysteine through the conserved F or W. Each record gives: V gene, CDR3 length, clone size, J gene, D gene, CDR3 protein, CDR3 DNA. A D gene is named only where the DNA matches it firmly. Clone size is stated in some rows and not others, as once, few, many or a class when expanded.

>TRBV12-3/TRBV12-4|14|few|TRBJ2-7|.
CASSRASRPLEQYF
TGTGCCAGCAGTCGAGCGTCCCGCCCCCTCGAGCAGTACTTC
>TRBV6-4|13|.|TRBJ1-4|.
CASGGAEEEKLFF
TGTGCCAGCGGGGGGGCGGAAGAGGAAAAACTGTTTTTT
>TRBV11-2|15|many|TRBJ2-1|TRBD2
CASRPRTSGGNEQFF
TGTGCCAGCAGACCCCGGACTAGCGGGGGTAATGAGCAGTTCTTC
>TRBV4-1|15|.|TRBJ2-4|TRBD2
CASSHKLAAENIQHF
TGCGCCAGCAGCCATAAACTAGCGGCTGAAAACATTCAGCACTTC
>TRBV5-6|18|few|TRBJ2-3|TRBD2
CASSLGLAGVLSTDTQYF
TGTGCCAGCAGCCTGGGACTAGCGGGAGTGTTGAGCACAGATACGCAGTATTTT
>TRBV12-3/TRBV12-4|14|.|TRBJ2-1|.
CANSGGGGYNEQFF
TGCGCCAACAGTGGGGGAGGAGGGTACAATGAGCAGTTCTTC
>TRBV5-4|16|.|TRBJ1-6|TRBD1
CASSLSAGGQTSPLHF
TGTGCCAGCAGCTTGAGTGCCGGGGGACAGACTTCACCCCTCCACTTT
>TRBV12-3/TRBV12-4|16|few|TRBJ2-2|TRBD1
CASSPYYGQGSGELFF
TGTGCCAGCAGTCCATACTACGGACAGGGCTCCGGGGAGCTGTTTTTT
>TRBV4-3|16|.|TRBJ2-1|TRBD2
CASSQDGREYNNEQFF
TGCGCCAGCAGCCAAGATGGGCGGGAGTACAACAATGAGCAGTTCTTC
>TRBV11-2|15|many|TRBJ2-5|.
CASSYLNMGAETQYF
TGTGCCAGCAGCTACCTAAATATGGGGGCGGAGACCCAGTACTTC
>TRBV6-1|15|many|TRBJ2-7|.
CASSEMVGPIYEQYF
TGTGCCAGCAGTGAAATGGTGGGACCCATCTACGAGCAGTACTTC
>TRBV6-5|15|.|TRBJ2-5|TRBD2
CANSGKSGRFETQYF
TGTGCCAACAGTGGAAAGAGCGGGAGATTCGAGACCCAGTACTTC
>TRBV4-2|15|.|TRBJ2-3|.
CANSQERVGTGTQYF
TGTGCCAACAGCCAAGAGAGGGTTGGCACAGGTACGCAGTATTTT
>TRBV11-2|15|many|TRBJ2-4|.
CASRELKLAKNIQYF
TGTGCCAGCAGAGAACTTAAACTAGCCAAAAACATTCAGTACTTC
>TRBV6-5|15|many|TRBJ1-6|.
CASSYSRPHNSPLHF
TGTGCCAGCAGTTACTCGCGTCCACACAATTCACCCCTCCACTTT
>TRBV10-3|14|.|TRBJ2-5|TRBD2
CAISAAGGEETQYF
TGTGCCATCAGTGCGGCGGGAGGTGAAGAGACCCAGTACTTC
>TRBV11-2|15|once|TRBJ2-7|.
CASSVALLEVYEQYF
TGTGCCAGCAGCGTAGCTTTGCTGGAGGTCTACGAGCAGTACTTC
>TRBV11-2|17|many|TRBJ2-5|TRBD2
CASSLGHRLAEQETQYF
TGTGCCAGCAGCTTGGGTCACCGACTAGCGGAACAAGAGACCCAGTACTTC
>TRBV6-6|15|.|TRBJ2-1|TRBD1
CASSGRDRQPNEQFF
TGTGCCAGCAGTGGCCGGGACAGACAGCCAAATGAGCAGTTCTTC
>TRBV6-1|14|few|TRBJ1-5|TRBD1
CASTGQGRNQPQHF
TGTGCCAGCACTGGACAGGGCCGAAATCAGCCCCAGCATTTT
>TRBV29-1|13|.|TRBJ2-3|.
CSVVITTSNTQYF
TGCAGCGTTGTCATAACCACGTCAAATACGCAGTATTTT
>TRBV12-3/TRBV12-4|14|.|TRBJ1-1|TRBD1
CASSLRDSVSGAFF
TGTGCCAGCAGTCTCCGGGACAGCGTTTCTGGAGCTTTCTTT
>TRBV12-3/TRBV12-4|16|.|TRBJ2-7|.
CASSSSPGTGSYEQCF
TGTGCCAGCAGTAGCTCTCCCGGGACGGGTTCCTACGAGCAGTGCTTC
>TRBV28|13|.|TRBJ2-5|.
CASSSAGQETQYF
TGTGCCAGCAGTTCAGCAGGGCAAGAGACCCAGTACTTC
>TRBV4-2|15|many|TRBJ1-5|.
CASSRGRGVRQPQHF
TGTGCCAGCAGCCGTGGCAGGGGAGTTAGGCAGCCCCAGCATTTT
>TRBV11-3|15|.|TRBJ2-7|.
CTSSFGQGPIYEQYF
TGTACCAGCAGCTTCGGGCAGGGGCCCATCTACGAGCAGTACTTC
>TRBV6-5|15|.|TRBJ2-1|TRBD2
CASSRSGRKHNEQFF
TGTGCCAGCAGTCGTAGCGGGAGAAAGCACAATGAGCAGTTCTTC
>TRBV29-1|13|.|TRBJ2-5|TRBD2
CNVAGELQETQYF
TGCAACGTAGCGGGGGAGCTCCAAGAGACCCAGTACTTC
>TRBV12-3/TRBV12-4|15|many|TRBJ2-7|.
CASSLRGRPPSEQYF
TGTGCCAGCAGTTTAAGAGGGAGGCCCCCTAGCGAGCAGTACTTC
>TRBV25-1|14|.|TRBJ1-2|.
CASSGRGAENGYTF
TGTGCCAGCAGTGGCAGGGGCGCTGAGAATGGCTACACCTTC
>TRBV28|14|.|TRBJ2-1|.
CASSPGTYHNEQFF
TGTGCCAGCAGTCCCGGGACATACCACAATGAGCAGTTCTTC
>TRBV20-1|13|.|TRBJ2-7|TRBD1
CSANRDSPREQYF
TGCAGTGCTAACCGGGACAGTCCTAGGGAGCAGTACTTC
>TRBV6-2/TRBV6-3|14|many|TRBJ1-5|TRBD1
CASSYGTGHQPQHF
TGTGCCAGCAGTTACGGGACAGGGCATCAGCCCCAGCATTTT
>TRBV11-2|14|once|TRBJ2-7|.
CATSLTRGWGKQYF
TGTGCCACCAGCTTAACAAGAGGTTGGGGCAAGCAGTACTTC
>TRBV29-1|15|.|TRBJ2-2|TRBD1
CSVRNRGQGAGELFF
TGCAGCGTAAGAAACCGGGGCCAGGGGGCCGGGGAGCTGTTTTTT
>TRBV11-2|14|many|TRBJ2-7|.
CASSLVGQFYEQYF
TGTGCCAGCAGCTTAGTTGGGCAGTTCTACGAGCAGTACTTC
>TRBV7-9|13|.|TRBJ1-2|.
CASSLGGTRRYTF
TGTGCCAGCAGCTTGGGGGGGACACGGCGCTACACCTTC
>TRBV5-4|14|.|TRBJ1-2|.
CASSEFTGVGGYTF
TGTGCCAGCAGCGAGTTCACAGGCGTCGGGGGCTACACCTTC
>TRBV12-5|15|.|TRBJ2-1|.
CASGTTNGGYNEQSF
TGTGCTAGTGGTACTACTAACGGGGGCTACAATGAGCAGTCCTTC
>TRBV4-2|16|many|TRBJ2-7|TRBD1
CASSQKTGTGIIEQYF
TGTGCCAGCAGCCAAAAGACCGGGACAGGGATCATCGAGCAGTACTTC
>TRBV12-3/TRBV12-4|13|.|TRBJ2-7|.
CASSRQKAYEQYF
TGTGCCAGCAGTCGTCAAAAGGCCTACGAGCAGTACTTC
>TRBV10-2|13|.|TRBJ2-6|TRBD2
CATKAGGANVLTF
TGCGCCACCAAAGCGGGAGGGGCCAACGTCCTGACTTTC
>TRBV4-3|14|.|TRBJ2-7|TRBD1
CASRPSGQNYEQYF
TGCGCCAGCCGCCCTTCGGGACAGAACTACGAGCAGTACTTC
>TRBV14|15|.|TRBJ1-2|TRBD1
CASKSGTGAVHGYTF
TGTGCCAGCAAATCCGGGACAGGGGCAGTCCATGGCTACACCTTC
>TRBV11-2|13|.|TRBJ2-1|.
CASGGGSRDEQFF
TGTGCCAGCGGGGGCGGGAGTCGAGATGAGCAGTTCTTC
>TRBV4-3|13|.|TRBJ2-1|.
CASSQFRLGEQFF
TGCGCCAGCAGCCAATTCAGGTTGGGTGAGCAGTTCTTC
>TRBV5-6|15|few|TRBJ2-3|.
CASSLLSGGPSTQYF
TGTGCCAGCAGCTTGTTATCCGGGGGTCCGTCTACGCAGTATTTT
>TRBV11-2|14|many|TRBJ2-3|.
CASSRTPQGDTQYF
TGTGCCAGCAGCCGGACCCCACAAGGAGATACGCAGTATTTT
>TRBV2|13|.|TRBJ2-1|.
CASSLQGSHEQFF
TGTGCCAGCAGTTTGCAAGGGTCGCATGAGCAGTTCTTC
>TRBV10-2|14|few|TRBJ1-1|.
CASRLDTGNSEAFF
TGCGCCAGCAGGCTAGACACAGGCAACTCTGAAGCTTTCTTT
>TRBV12-3/TRBV12-4|14|many|TRBJ1-4|.
CASSLIPVNSRLFF
TGTGCCAGCAGTTTAATCCCCGTTAATAGCAGACTGTTTTTT
>TRBV5-6|12|few|TRBJ2-2|.
CASSRGDEELFF
TGTGCCAGCAGTAGGGGGGATGAGGAGCTGTTTTTT